The 6 T cell receptor beta chains given below trace back to one sample, sequenced in a study of T cells after yellow fever vaccination. TCRdb reprocessed the 5' RACE reads via MiXCR and lists one record per CDR3 protein. The sample carries around 310,000 distinct CDR3 sequences, approximately 4.2% recorded once. Here the sequenced sample was PBMCs, taken 5 days after the yellow fever booster vaccination. The receptor source for this set is a man aged 18 to 35 who received the YFV17D yellow fever vaccine.

This clonotype has a handful of counts. The V call is TRBV13, the J call TRBJ1-2, with D uncertain. Per germline, CDR1 PRHDT and CDR2 FYEKMQ (reference sequence). The V gene lost 0 bases and the J gene lost 6 bases, with 5 bases spanning the gap. There are 12 residues in the CDR3. The CDR3 loop is CASSLGYHGYTF. DNA of the CDR3: TGTGCCAGCAGCTTAGGGTATCATGGCTACACCTTC.

There are many counts of this clonotype. The V gene is TRBV7-8, the J gene TRBJ2-7, with TRBD2 identical over 9 bases. The CDR3 has 16 residues. The germline V gene encodes CDR1 SGHVS and CDR2 FQNEAQ. The junction had 8 bases not matched to a gene; V was cut back by 3 bases and J by 2 bases. This CDR3 is CASSFEELAGPYEQYF. The CDR3 nucleotides read TGTGCCAGCAGCTTCGAGGAGCTAGCGGGGCCCTACGAGCAGTACTTC. Filled out from reference TRBV7-8 and TRBJ2-7, the complete variable domain reads GAGVSQSPRYKVAKRGQDVALRCDPISGHVSLFWYQQALGQGPEFLTYFQNEAQLDKSGLPSDRFFAERPEGSVSTLKIQRTQQEDSAVYLCASSFEELAGPYEQYFGPGTRLTVT.

The V call is TRBV14, the J call TRBJ2-3, with a possible D match to TRBD2 (6 bases). CDR1 is SGHDN, CDR2 FVKESK, per germline. The CDR3 has 17 amino acids. V was cut by 4 bases and J by 0 bases, with 17 bases left in between. CDR3: CASSRLGSGPSTDTQYF. The CDR3 nucleotides read TGTGCCAGCAGCCGACTAGGGTCGGGACCTAGCACAGATACGCAGTATTTT.

J is TRBJ2-7 and V is TRBV12-3 or TRBV12-4; maybe TRBD2 (5 bases). This CDR3 is 13 amino acids long. The CDR3 protein is CASSFGVSTEQDV. CDR3 DNA sequence: TGTGCCAGCAGTTTCGGGGTTAGCACAGAGCAGGACGTC.

In this sample, this clonotype turned up many times. The V and J genes are TRBV5-5 and TRBJ1-1; no clear D gene. The V and J ends lost 0 bases and 1 base respectively, with 10 bases between them. The CDR3 is 15 amino acids. Germline V lookup: CDR1 SGHKS, CDR2 YYEKEE (reference sequence). The DNA for the CDR3 is TGTGCCAGCAGCTTGGGAGGTTCGGCGAACACTGAAGCTTTCTTT. This encodes CASSLGGSANTEAFF.

This clonotype was counted ten times or more. This rearrangement joins TRBV5-1 to TRBJ2-7; tentative D call: TRBD2 (5 bases). The V gene lost 0 bases and the J gene lost 2 bases, with 9 bases spanning the gap. The CDR3 extends over 14 amino acids. Germline V lookup: CDR1 SGHRS, CDR2 YFSETQ. CDR3 nucleotide sequence: TGCGCCAGCAGCTTGGGGGAGAGACCCTACGAGCAGTACTTC. Its translation: CASSLGERPYEQYF.